The source of this T cell receptor beta chain is a study of post-analysis software for immune sequencing data. Study findings and constraints: The study found TRBV5-6, TRBV5-1 and TRBV20-1 among four to six TRBV segments more frequent in patients than controls.

This clonotype appeared a few times. Antigen specificity is unknown. Germline V lookup: CDR1 SGHTA, CDR2 FQGTGA. The CDR3 is made up of 14 amino acids. Trimming took off 5 bases at V and 4 bases at J, with 15 bases between the two ends. Prepared libraries of TCR beta cDNA carried unique molecular identifiers. Using its own MiXCR run on the PCR reads, TCRdb lists one record per CDR3 protein. The sample consists of 380,000 or so distinct CDR3 sequences, less than 35% of them appearing once. The chain combines TRBV7-3 with TRBJ2-7; either TRBD1 or TRBD2 may supply D (7 bases each). The specimen was blood. This receptor was taken from a girl aged 5-17 years with multiple sclerosis. Written as DNA, the CDR3 is TGTGCCAGCAGCCCCGACAGGGAGGGTTACGAGCAGTACTTC. This sequence encodes CASSPDREGYEQYF.